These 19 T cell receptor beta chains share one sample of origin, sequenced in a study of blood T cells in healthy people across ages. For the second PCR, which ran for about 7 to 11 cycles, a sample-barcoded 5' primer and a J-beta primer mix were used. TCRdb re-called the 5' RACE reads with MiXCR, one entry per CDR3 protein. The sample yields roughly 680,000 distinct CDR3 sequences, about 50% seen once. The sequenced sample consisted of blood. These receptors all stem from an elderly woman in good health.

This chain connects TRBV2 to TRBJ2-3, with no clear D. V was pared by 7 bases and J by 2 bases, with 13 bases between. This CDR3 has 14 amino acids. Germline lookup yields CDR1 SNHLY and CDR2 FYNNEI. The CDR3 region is CASKRRINTDTQYF. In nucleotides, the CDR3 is TGTGCCAGCAAGAGGCGGATCAACACAGATACGCAGTATTTT.

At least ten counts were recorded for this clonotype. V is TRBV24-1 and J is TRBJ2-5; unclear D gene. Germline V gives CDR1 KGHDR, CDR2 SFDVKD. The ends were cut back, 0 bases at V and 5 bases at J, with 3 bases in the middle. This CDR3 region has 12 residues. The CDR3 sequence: CATSDLEETQYF. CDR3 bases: TGTGCCACCAGTGATTTGGAGGAGACCCAGTACTTC.

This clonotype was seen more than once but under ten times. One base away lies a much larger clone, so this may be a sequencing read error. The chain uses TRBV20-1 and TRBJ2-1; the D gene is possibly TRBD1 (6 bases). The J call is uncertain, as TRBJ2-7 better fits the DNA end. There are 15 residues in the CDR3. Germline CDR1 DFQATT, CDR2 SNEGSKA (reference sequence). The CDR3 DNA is TGCAGTGTCAGAGGGCAGGGGAACGCCTACAATGAGCAGTACTTC. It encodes CSVRGQGNAYNEQYF.

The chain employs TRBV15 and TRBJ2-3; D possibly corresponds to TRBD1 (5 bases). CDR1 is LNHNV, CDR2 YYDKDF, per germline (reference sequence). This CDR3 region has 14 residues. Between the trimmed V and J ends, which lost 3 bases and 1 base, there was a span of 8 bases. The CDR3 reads CATSRGLGTDTQYF. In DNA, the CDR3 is TGTGCCACCAGCAGGGGGCTCGGCACAGATACGCAGTATTTT.

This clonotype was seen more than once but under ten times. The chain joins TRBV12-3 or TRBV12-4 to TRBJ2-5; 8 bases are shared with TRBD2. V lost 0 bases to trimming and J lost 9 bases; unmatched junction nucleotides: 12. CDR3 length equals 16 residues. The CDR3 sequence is CASSLARGLAKRAQYF. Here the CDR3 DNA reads TGTGCCAGCAGTTTAGCGAGAGGACTAGCTAAGAGGGCCCAGTACTTC.

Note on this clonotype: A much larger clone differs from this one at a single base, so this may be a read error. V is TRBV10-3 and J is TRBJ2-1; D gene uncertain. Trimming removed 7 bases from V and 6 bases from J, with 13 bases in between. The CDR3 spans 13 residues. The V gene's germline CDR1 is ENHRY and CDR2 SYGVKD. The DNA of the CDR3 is TGTGCCATCACGAACCCCTTAGGCAATGAGCAGTTCTTC. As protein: CAITNPLGNEQFF.

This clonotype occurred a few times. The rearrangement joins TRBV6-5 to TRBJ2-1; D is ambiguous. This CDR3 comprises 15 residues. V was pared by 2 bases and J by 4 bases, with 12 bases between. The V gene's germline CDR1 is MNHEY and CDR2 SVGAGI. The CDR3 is CASSYNPGGYNEQFF. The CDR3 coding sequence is TGTGCCAGCAGTTACAATCCGGGTGGGTACAATGAGCAGTTCTTC.

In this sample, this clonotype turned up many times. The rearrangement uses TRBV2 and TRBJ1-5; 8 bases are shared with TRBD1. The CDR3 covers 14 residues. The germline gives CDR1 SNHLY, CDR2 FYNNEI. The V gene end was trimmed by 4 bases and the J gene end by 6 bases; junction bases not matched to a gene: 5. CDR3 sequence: CASSVQGARQPQHF. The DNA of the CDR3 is TGTGCCAGCAGTGTGCAGGGGGCGCGTCAGCCCCAGCATTTT.

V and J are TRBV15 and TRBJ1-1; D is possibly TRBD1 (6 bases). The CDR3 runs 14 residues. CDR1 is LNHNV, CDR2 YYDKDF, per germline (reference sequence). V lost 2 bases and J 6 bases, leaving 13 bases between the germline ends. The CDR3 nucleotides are TGTGCCACCAGCAGAAGGGGGGTCGACGCTGAAGCTTTCTTT. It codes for CATSRRGVDAEAFF.

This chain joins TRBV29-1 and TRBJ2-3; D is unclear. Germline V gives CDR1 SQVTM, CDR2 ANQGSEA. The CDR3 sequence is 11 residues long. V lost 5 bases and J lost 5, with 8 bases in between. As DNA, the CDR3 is TGCAGCGTTCGTTTAGGAGATACGCAGTATTTT. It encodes CSVRLGDTQYF.

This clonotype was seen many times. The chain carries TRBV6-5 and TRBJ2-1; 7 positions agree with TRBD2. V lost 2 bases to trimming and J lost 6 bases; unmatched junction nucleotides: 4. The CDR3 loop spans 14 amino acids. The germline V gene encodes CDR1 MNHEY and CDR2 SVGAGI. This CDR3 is CASSYRSSGNEQFF. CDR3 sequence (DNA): TGTGCCAGCAGTTACAGGTCTAGCGGCAATGAGCAGTTCTTC.

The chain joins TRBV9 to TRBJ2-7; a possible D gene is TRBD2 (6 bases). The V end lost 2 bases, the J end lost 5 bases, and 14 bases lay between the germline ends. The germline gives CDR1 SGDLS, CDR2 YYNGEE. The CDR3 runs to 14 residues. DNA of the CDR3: TGTGCCAGCAGCGTTGCGGGATTGGGCGACGAGCAGTACTTC. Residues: CASSVAGLGDEQYF.

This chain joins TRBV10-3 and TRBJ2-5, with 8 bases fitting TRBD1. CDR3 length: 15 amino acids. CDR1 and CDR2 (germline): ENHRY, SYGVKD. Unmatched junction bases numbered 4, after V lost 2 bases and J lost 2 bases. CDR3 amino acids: CAISEVGQGQETQYF. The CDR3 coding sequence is TGTGCCATCAGTGAGGTAGGACAGGGACAAGAGACCCAGTACTTC.

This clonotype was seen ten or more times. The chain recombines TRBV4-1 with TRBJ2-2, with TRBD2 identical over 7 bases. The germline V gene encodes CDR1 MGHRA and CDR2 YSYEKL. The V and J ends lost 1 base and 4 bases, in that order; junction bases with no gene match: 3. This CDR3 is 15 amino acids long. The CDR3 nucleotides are TGCGCCAGCAGCCAAGGAGGGAGGGGCACCGGGGAGCTGTTTTTT. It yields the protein CASSQGGRGTGELFF.

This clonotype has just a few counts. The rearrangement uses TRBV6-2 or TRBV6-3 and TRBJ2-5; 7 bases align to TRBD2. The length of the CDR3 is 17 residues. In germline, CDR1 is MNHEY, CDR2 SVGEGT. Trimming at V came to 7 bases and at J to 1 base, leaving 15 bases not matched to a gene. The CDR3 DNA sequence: TGTGCCAGCATGTCCGGAGGATGGGGAGGGCTCCAAGAGACCCAGTACTTC. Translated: CASMSGGWGGLQETQYF.

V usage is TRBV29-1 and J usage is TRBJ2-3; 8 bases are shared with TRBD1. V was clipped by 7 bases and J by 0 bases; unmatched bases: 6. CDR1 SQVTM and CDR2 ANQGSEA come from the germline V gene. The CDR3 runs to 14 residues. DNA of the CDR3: TGCAGCGCCCCGGACAGGGTGAGCACAGATACGCAGTATTTT. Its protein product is CSAPDRVSTDTQYF.

This chain's CDR3 is CSASGGRADTQYF. CDR3 nucleotides: TGCAGTGCTAGCGGCGGGAGGGCAGATACGCAGTATTTT. The V gene is TRBV20-1, the J gene TRBJ2-3; 9 nucleotides line up with TRBD2. CDR1 DFQATT and CDR2 SNEGSKA come from the germline V gene (reference sequence). Trimming at V came to 3 bases and at J to 4 bases, leaving 2 bases not matched to a gene. The CDR3 loop spans 13 amino acids.

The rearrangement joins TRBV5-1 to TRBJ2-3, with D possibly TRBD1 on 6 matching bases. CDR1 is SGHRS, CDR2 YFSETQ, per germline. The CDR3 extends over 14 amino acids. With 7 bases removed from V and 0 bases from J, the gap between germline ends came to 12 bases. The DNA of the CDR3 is TGCGCCAGCCTCGCAGGGGCGAGCACAGATACGCAGTATTTT. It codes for CASLAGASTDTQYF.

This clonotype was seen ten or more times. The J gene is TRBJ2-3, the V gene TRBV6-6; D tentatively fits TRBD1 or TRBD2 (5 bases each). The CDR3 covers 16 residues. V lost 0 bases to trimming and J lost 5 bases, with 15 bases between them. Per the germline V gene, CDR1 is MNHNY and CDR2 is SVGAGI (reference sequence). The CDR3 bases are TGTGCCAGCAGTTACTCGGGACCGCTACTGTTAGATACGCAGTATTTT. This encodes CASSYSGPLLLDTQYF.